The TCR beta chain described here comes from a study of blood T cell repertoires in COVID-19. As for the study in general: The United States, Italy and Spain were the sources of the acute and convalescent COVID-19 samples. The analysed material was cDNA or gDNA that came from T cells, B-cell-depleted T cells, or PBMCs.

The V gene lost 6 bases and the J gene lost 3 bases, with 27 bases spanning the gap. The CDR3 runs 19 residues. CDR1 is MNHNY and CDR2 is SVGAGI in the germline V gene (reference sequence). This clone was seen many times. TCRdb keeps only in-frame clones here, not all; method: immunoSEQ multiplex PCR. The sample holds around 380,000 clones, approximately 87% seen once. The chain recombines TRBV6-6 with TRBJ1-5; a possible D gene is TRBD1 (6 bases). The specimen sequenced was PBMCs or T cells enriched from blood (not recorded which). The sequence derives from a young man who had recovered from COVID-19. Here the CDR3 DNA reads TGTGCCAGCAGCAACTTTGAACCCGGGGGGGCGGGGCACAATCAGCCCCAGCATTTT. Translating gives CASSNFEPGGAGHNQPQHF.